The sequence of this T cell receptor beta chain was determined in a study of CD8 T cells in ankylosing spondylitis. Study-wide results and caveats: Among TCR beta sequences, a motif of eight or nine highly homologous variants appeared characteristic of ankylosing spondylitis blood. Disease-linked clones were reportedly significantly enriched in matched ankylosing spondylitis synovial fluid.

This clonotype was seen at least ten times. No antigen is known for it. TCRdb reprocessed the 5' RACE reads via MiXCR and lists one record per CDR3 protein. The sample holds around 250,000 distinct CDR3 sequences, around 11% seen once. The source of this sequence is a male donor with ankylosing spondylitis or in good health (not recorded which). The sequenced material came from blood, either unsorted or a sorted T cell fraction (not recorded which).

The CDR3 nucleotides are TGCAGCGTTGATGCCGGGTTGGTCCAAGAGACCCAGTACTTC. Its protein product is CSVDAGLVQETQYF. The chain couples TRBV29-1 to TRBJ2-5; no firm D call. The V gene lost 3 bases and the J gene lost 1 base, with 12 bases spanning the gap. The CDR3 sequence is 14 residues long. Germline CDR1 is SQVTM and CDR2 is ANQGSEA.